This TCR beta chain was sequenced during a study of regulatory T cells in long-lasting Graves disease. The study's findings and limits: Tissue studied was limited to peripheral blood, excluding thyroid tissue.

Notes on this clonotype: What it binds is not known.

Through Arm-PCR of CDR3 regions and iRepertoire HTBI primers, TCR beta libraries were built. TCRdb itself ran the multiplex PCR reads through MiXCR, one entry per CDR3 protein. Of approximately 460,000 distinct CDR3 sequences in the sample, about a sixth were seen once. The time point is: newly diagnosed GD, antithyroid drugs for less than 3 months. RNA isolated from PBMCs was used to make the TCR library. The authors drew patients from an endocrinology department in Xi'an, China. This CDR3 has 16 amino acids. The junction had 4 bases not matched to a gene; V was cut back by 0 bases and J by 3 bases. Germline V gives CDR1 LNHNV, CDR2 YYDKDF (reference sequence). The same specimen was also included in a second study, on T cells in Graves' hyperthyroidism and ophthalmopathy. This second study says: Among clonotypes expanded in thyroid above 0.001, most were also found in blood. From stable hyperthyroidism, ophthalmopathy was separated by a 13 V-J model.

This chain uses TRBV15 with TRBJ2-7; 11 positions match TRBD1. This receptor was taken from a woman aged 25 to 39 with Graves disease. Sequenced here: peripheral blood mononuclear cells (PBMCs), sampled at new diagnosis, from a patient treated with antithyroid drugs. CDR3 coding DNA: TGTGCCACCAGCAGAGATACGGGGACAGGGGGCTACGAGCAGTACTTC. Translation: CATSRDTGTGGYEQYF.